This entry lists 5 T cell receptor beta chains sequenced from one sample in a study of blood T cell repertoires in COVID-19. Repertoires were generated with immunoSEQ multiplex PCR, while TCRdb's copy carries only in-frame clones and drops some. In the table there are 40,000 to 55,000 clones, around four fifths of which are singletons. Sequencing used peripheral blood. The receptors here all came from a human donor in a cohort sampled during active COVID-19.

This chain links TRBV6-6 with TRBJ2-7; TRBD1 is a possible D gene (6 bases). The ends were cut back, 5 bases at V and 1 base at J, with 15 bases in the middle. The length of the CDR3 is 15 residues. The V gene's germline CDR1 is MNHNY and CDR2 SVGAGI (reference sequence). The CDR3 DNA is TGTGCCAGCAGTACCCAGGGGATCGGGTCCTACGAGCAGTACTTC. Protein product: CASSTQGIGSYEQYF.

The V call is TRBV6-6, the J call TRBJ1-5; TRBD1 agrees at 7 bases. CDR1 and CDR2 from the germline V gene are MNHNY and SVGAGI (reference sequence). Trimming cost V 7 bases and J 0 bases; bases outside gene matches: 9. The CDR3 covers 16 residues. Here the CDR3 DNA reads TGTGCCAGCACCGGGACAGATAACTATAGCAATCAGCCCCAGCATTTT. This gives the protein CASTGTDNYSNQPQHF.

The genes are TRBV27 and TRBJ1-2; a weak D match, TRBD1 (5 bases). CDR3 length equals 13 residues. Trimming left V 7 bases short and J 5 bases short, with 14 bases between. Germline CDR1 and CDR2: MNHEY and SMNVEV (reference sequence). The DNA of the CDR3 is TGTGCCAGCAAGCCCGACAGAATATATGGCTACACCTTC. Its protein is CASKPDRIYGYTF.

The chain uses TRBV27 and TRBJ2-5; the match to TRBD1 covers 7 bases. Germline CDR1 reads MNHEY; CDR2 reads SMNVEV (reference sequence). Trimming removed 4 bases from V and 5 bases from J; junction bases left unmatched: 4. CDR3 length equals 13 residues. The CDR3, as DNA: TGTGCCAGCAGTTCGGACAGGTTTGAGACCCAGTACTTC. Translating gives CASSSDRFETQYF.

V and J are TRBV29-1 and TRBJ2-7; tentatively, D is TRBD2 (6 bases). The V gene's germline CDR1 is SQVTM and CDR2 ANQGSEA. The CDR3 is made up of 12 amino acids. With 4 bases removed from V and 0 bases from J, the gap between germline ends came to 7 bases. The CDR3 DNA follows: TGCAGCGTTGGGGACTCCTCCTACGAGCAGTACTTC. Protein: CSVGDSSYEQYF.